This TCR beta chain comes out of a study of shared clonotypes between healthy human individuals. Data came from immunoSEQ multiplex PCR; TCRdb stores just in-frame clones and leaves some out. The data contain a few million clones, 90% to 95% of them singletons. On this clone: Its antigen remains unidentified.

General study findings and limits: Sequencing depth was predicted to influence how clonotypes are shared among donors.

Cells designated naive CD8 were CD45RO-negative and were positively selected for CCR7, with terminally differentiated effector memory CD45RA+ cells excluded. The CDR3 has 13 amino acids. V dropped 5 bases and J dropped 5 bases, with 12 bases sitting between them. Germline CDR1 MNHEY, CDR2 SMNVEV (reference sequence). The V call is TRBV27, the J call TRBJ2-5; the D gene is possibly TRBD1 (6 bases). The TCR originated in a man aged 18 to 29 in good health. Some clones in this sample may be carry-over from other donors' samples. Sequencing input: naive CD8+ T cells from PBMCs. CDR3 in amino acids: CASSRQAGETQYF. CDR3 coding DNA: TGTGCCAGCAGTAGACAGGCTGGGGAGACCCAGTACTTC.